The TCR beta chain described here comes from a study of blood T cell repertoires in COVID-19. CDR1 is MNHEY and CDR2 is SMNVEV in the germline V gene (reference sequence). The CDR3 runs to 15 residues. V lost 3 bases, J lost 0 bases, and 2 bases stayed unmatched. The cohort comprised adults aged roughly 18 to 95 years residing in about 25 US areas. The assay was immunoSEQ multiplex PCR, and TCRdb's table has in-frame clones only and misses some. Here the sample spans roughly 150,000 clones, about 84% being singletons. Sequences were obtained from PBMCs or T cells enriched from blood (not recorded which). The chain couples TRBV27 to TRBJ2-1, with 7 bases fitting TRBD2. This TCR was sampled from a young woman who had been exposed to COVID-19. CDR3 DNA: TGTGCCAGCAGTTTGGGCGGGAGCTCCTACAATGAGCAGTTCTTC. Amino acids: CASSLGGSSYNEQFF.